The source of this T cell receptor beta chain is a study of blood T cell repertoires in COVID-19. On the study more broadly: Spain, Italy and the United States supplied samples that represented acute and convalescent COVID-19.

Participant-given clinical history determined each cohort assignment. Symptom resolution, clearance, or two negative PCRs marked donors in Cohort 3 as recovered. Libraries were prepared by immunoSEQ multiplex PCR; TCRdb keeps only in-frame clonotypes and omits some of them. The profile covers 250,000 to 350,000 clones, with around 84% appearing a single time and about 2.5% taken by the ten largest. Sequenced sample: PBMCs or T cells enriched from blood (not recorded which). The sequence was obtained from a woman between 45 and 60 years old who had recovered from COVID-19.

This CDR3 reads CASSEQPGDTQYF. Here the CDR3 DNA reads TGCGCCAGCAGTGAGCAACCGGGAGATACGCAGTATTTT. The gene calls are TRBV10-2 and TRBJ2-3; D gene uncertain. V was trimmed by 2 bases and J by 5 bases, leaving 8 bases between them. From germline, CDR1 is WSHSY and CDR2 SAAADI. This CDR3 has 13 amino acids.